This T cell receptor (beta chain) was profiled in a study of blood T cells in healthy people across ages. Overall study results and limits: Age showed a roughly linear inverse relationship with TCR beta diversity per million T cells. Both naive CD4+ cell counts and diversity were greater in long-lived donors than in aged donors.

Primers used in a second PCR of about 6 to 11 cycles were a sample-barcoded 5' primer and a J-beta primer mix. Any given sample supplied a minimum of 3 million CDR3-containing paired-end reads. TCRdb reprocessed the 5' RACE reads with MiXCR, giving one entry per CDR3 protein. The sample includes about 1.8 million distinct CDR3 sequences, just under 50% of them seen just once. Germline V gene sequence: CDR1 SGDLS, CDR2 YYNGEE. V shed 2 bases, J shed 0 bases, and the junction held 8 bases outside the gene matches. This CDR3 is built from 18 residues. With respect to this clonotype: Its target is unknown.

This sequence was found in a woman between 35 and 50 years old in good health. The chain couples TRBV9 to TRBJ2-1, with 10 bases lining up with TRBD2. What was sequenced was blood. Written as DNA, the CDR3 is TGTGCCAGCAGCGTGTCCCTAGCGGGGGCCACCTCCTACAATGAGCAGTTCTTC. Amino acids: CASSVSLAGATSYNEQFF. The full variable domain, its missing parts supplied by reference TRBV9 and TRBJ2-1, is DSGVTQTPKHLITATGQRVTLRCSPRSGDLSVYWYQQSLDQGLQFLIQYYNGEERAKGNILERFSAQQFPDLHSELNLSSLELGDSALYFCASSVSLAGATSYNEQFFGPGTRLTVL.